Presented here are 9 T cell receptor beta chains from one specimen sequenced in a study of blood T cell repertoires in COVID-19. Sequencing was performed with immunoSEQ multiplex PCR; in TCRdb, only in-frame clones are kept and a portion is missing. The sample holds 330,000 or so clones, more than 75% seen once. Sequenced sample: PBMCs or T cells enriched from blood (not recorded which). These receptors all come from a woman in her 30s who had recovered from COVID-19.

A few counts support this clone. V and J are TRBV2 and TRBJ2-7, with TRBD2 matching 7 bases. Trimming removed 9 bases from V and 0 bases from J; junction bases left unmatched: 5. Germline values: CDR1 SNHLY, CDR2 FYNNEI. CDR3 length equals 13 residues. Written as DNA, the CDR3 is TGTGCCAGAGCTAGCGGACCCTCCTACGAGCAGTACTTC. Translated, it gives CARASGPSYEQYF.

V is TRBV7-9 and J is TRBJ2-7; D is possibly TRBD1 (6 bases). The V end was cut by 2 bases, the J end by 6 bases, with 8 bases between. The CDR3 is 12 residues long. Per germline, CDR1 SEHNR and CDR2 FQNEAQ (reference sequence). The CDR3 nucleotides read TGTGCCAGCAGCTTAATGGGGGCCGAGCAGTACTTC. This gives the protein CASSLMGAEQYF.

The chain uses TRBV27 and TRBJ1-6; D gene uncertain. Germline V CDR1 and CDR2: MNHEY, SMNVEV (reference sequence). The length of the CDR3 is 13 residues. V was clipped by 5 bases and J by 8 bases, with 10 bases between them. The CDR3 protein is CASSVLSYSPLHF. DNA of the CDR3: TGTGCCAGCAGTGTCCTATCCTATTCACCCCTCCACTTT.

CDR3 residues: CASSLHNPSYNEQFF. CDR3 coding DNA: TGTGCCAGCAGTTTACACAACCCTTCCTACAATGAGCAGTTCTTC. V and J are TRBV28 and TRBJ2-1; D gene unclear. Trimming stripped 2 bases from V and 1 base from J, with 9 bases between. This CDR3 has 15 residues. Germline CDR1 and CDR2: MDHEN and SYDVKM. Variable domain in full (rest from reference TRBV28 and TRBJ2-1): DVKVTQSSRYLVKRTGEKVFLECVQDMDHENMFWYRQDPGLGLRLIYFSYDVKMKEKGDIPEGYSVSREKKERFSLILESASTNQTSMYLCASSLHNPSYNEQFFGPGTRLTVL.

The gene calls are TRBV5-1 and TRBJ2-3; a possible D gene is TRBD2 (6 bases). V shed 10 bases and J shed 2 bases, with 17 bases lying between them. The CDR3 contains 14 residues. From germline, CDR1 is SGHRS and CDR2 YFSETQ. The chain's CDR3 is CASYEGGATDTQYF. The CDR3 nucleotides read TGCGCCTCATACGAGGGAGGCGCCACAGATACGCAGTATTTT.

The chain recombines TRBV19 with TRBJ1-5; TRBD1 aligns across 8 bases. Germline values: CDR1 LNHDA, CDR2 SQIVND (reference sequence). The CDR3 runs to 14 residues. The V segment lost 3 bases and the J segment 5 bases; nucleotides outside the gene matches: 3. The CDR3, as DNA: TGTGCCAGTAGTATCGTACAGGGGGATCAGCCCCAGCATTTT. Translation: CASSIVQGDQPQHF.

The J gene is TRBJ2-1, the V gene TRBV11-3; 10 nucleotides agree with TRBD1. Unmatched junction bases numbered 7, after V lost 5 bases and J lost 6 bases. The CDR3 length is 15 residues. The germline V gene has CDR1 SGHNT and CDR2 YENEEA. Here the CDR3 reads CASSGRQGAGNEQFF. CDR3 DNA: TGTGCCAGCAGCGGCAGACAGGGGGCGGGCAATGAGCAGTTCTTC. Drawing the rest from reference TRBV11-3 and TRBJ2-1, the complete variable domain is EAGVVQSPRYKIIEKKQPVAFWCNPISGHNTLYWYLQNLGQGPELLIRYENEEAVDDSQLPKDRFSAERLKGVDSTLKIQPAELGDSAVYLCASSGRQGAGNEQFFGPGTRLTVL.

The chain joins TRBV2 to TRBJ2-6; the D is unclear. The V and J ends lost 5 bases and 0 bases respectively, with 8 bases between them. The germline V gene encodes CDR1 SNHLY and CDR2 FYNNEI. The CDR3 length is 15 residues. CDR3 residues: CASSYTSSGANVLTF. In nucleotides, the CDR3 is TGTGCCAGCAGTTACACAAGCTCTGGGGCCAACGTCCTGACTTTC.

This chain connects TRBV5-6 to TRBJ1-3; D unclear. The germline gives CDR1 SGHDT, CDR2 YYEEEE. The CDR3 is 15 amino acids. Trimming left V 0 bases short and J 3 bases short, with 10 bases between. The CDR3 DNA sequence: TGTGCCAGCAGCTTGGTTTCAGGTTTTGGAAACACCATATATTTT. Protein: CASSLVSGFGNTIYF.